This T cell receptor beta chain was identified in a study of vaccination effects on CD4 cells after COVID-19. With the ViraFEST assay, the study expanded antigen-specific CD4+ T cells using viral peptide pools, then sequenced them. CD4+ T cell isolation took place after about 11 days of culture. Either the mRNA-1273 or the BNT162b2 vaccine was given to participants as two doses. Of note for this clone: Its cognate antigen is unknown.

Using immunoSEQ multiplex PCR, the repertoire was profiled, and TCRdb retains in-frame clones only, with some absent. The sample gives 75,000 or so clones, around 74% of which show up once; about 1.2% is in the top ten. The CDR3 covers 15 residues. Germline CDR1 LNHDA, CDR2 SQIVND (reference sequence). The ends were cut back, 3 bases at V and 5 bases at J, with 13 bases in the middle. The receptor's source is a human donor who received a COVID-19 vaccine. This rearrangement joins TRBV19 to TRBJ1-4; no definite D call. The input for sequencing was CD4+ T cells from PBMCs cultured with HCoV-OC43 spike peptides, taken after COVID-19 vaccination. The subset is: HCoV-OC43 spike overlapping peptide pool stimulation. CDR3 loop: CASSIGNSRNEKLFF. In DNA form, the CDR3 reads TGTGCCAGTAGTATCGGAAACAGCCGCAATGAAAAACTGTTTTTT. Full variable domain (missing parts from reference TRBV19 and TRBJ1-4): DGGITQSPKYLFRKEGQNVTLSCEQNLNHDAMYWYRQDPGQGLRLIYYSQIVNDFQKGDIAEGYSVSREKKESFPLTVTSAQKNPTAFYLCASSIGNSRNEKLFFGSGTQLSVL.